Shown below are 25 T cell receptor beta chains from a single sample sequenced in a study of T cell responses to AZD1222 COVID-19 vaccine. Sequencing used immunoSEQ multiplex PCR; TCRdb keeps in-frame clones, though not all of them. The profile shows some 190,000 clones, 75% to 90% of them singletons. Sequences were derived from peripheral blood, sampled on day 0 of AZD1222 vaccination. The source of these receptors is an adult in good health.

This chain uses TRBV7-9 with TRBJ2-5, with 7 bases identical to TRBD1. CDR3 size: 12 residues. The V and J ends lost 8 bases and 3 bases, in that order; junction bases with no gene match: 3. The germline gives CDR1 SEHNR, CDR2 FQNEAQ (reference sequence). In nucleotides, the CDR3 is TGTGCCAGCGAGACAGGGAAAGAGACCCAGTACTTC. Amino acids: CASETGKETQYF.

The V and J genes are TRBV2 and TRBJ2-7, with 8 bases matching TRBD2. Germline values: CDR1 SNHLY, CDR2 FYNNEI. The V segment lost 1 base and the J segment 0 bases; nucleotides outside the gene matches: 11. The CDR3 is 18 residues long. CDR3 sequence reads: CASSEDWVGGALSYEQYF. The CDR3 nucleotides read TGTGCCAGCAGTGAAGATTGGGTCGGGGGGGCCCTCTCCTACGAGCAGTACTTC.

CDR3 nucleotides: TGTGCCATCAGTGATGGGGACGGCAAAGCCTACGAGCAGTACGTC. Amino acids: CAISDGDGKAYEQYV. The chain uses TRBV10-3 and TRBJ2-7; the D call may be TRBD1 or TRBD2 (5 bases each). The germline gives CDR1 ENHRY, CDR2 SYGVKD. The CDR3 runs 15 residues. Trimming shortened V by 3 bases and J by 2 bases, and 14 bases separated the two germline ends.

This clone came up once. The chain carries TRBV10-2 and TRBJ2-2; TRBD2 aligns across 15 bases. V gave up 10 bases and J gave up 1 base; unmatched junction bases: 4. In germline, CDR1 is WSHSY, CDR2 SAAADI. The CDR3 runs to 16 residues. DNA for the CDR3: TGCGCCACTGGACTAGCGGGGGGGGAGAACACCGGGGAGCTGTTTTTT. Protein: CATGLAGGENTGELFF.

This clone was observed a single time. This chain joins TRBV5-4 and TRBJ1-6, with no clear D. From germline, CDR1 is SGHNT and CDR2 YYREEE (reference sequence). The V end was cut by 1 base, the J end by 4 bases, with 0 bases between. The CDR3 has 12 residues. CDR3 sequence reads: CASSLYNSPLHF. The CDR3 DNA reads TGTGCCAGCAGCTTGTATAATTCACCCCTCCACTTT.

This clone was counted a single time. This sequence joins TRBV6-5 and TRBJ2-1; TRBD2 matches 15 bases. Germline values: CDR1 MNHEY, CDR2 SVGAGI. CDR3 length: 16 residues. V trimming: 4 bases; J trimming: 7 bases; junction bases outside the gene matches: 5. The CDR3 DNA is TGTGCCAGCAGTTTCGAGGGACTAGCGGGGGGTAATGAGCAGTTCTTC. Protein: CASSFEGLAGGNEQFF.

J is TRBJ2-1 and V is TRBV2; possible D gene TRBD2, 6 bases. Trimming took off 4 bases at V and 8 bases at J, with 18 bases between the two ends. The length of the CDR3 is 15 residues. Per the germline V gene, CDR1 is SNHLY and CDR2 is FYNNEI. The CDR3 DNA reads TGTGCCAGCAGTGGATCTGGGAGGAGGTACGATGAGCAGTTCTTC. This codes for CASSGSGRRYDEQFF. The entire variable domain, with the rest obtained from reference TRBV2 and TRBJ2-1, is as follows: EPEVTQTPSHQVTQMGQEVILRCVPISNHLYFYWYRQILGQKVEFLVSFYNNEISEKSEIFDDQFSVERPDGSNFTLKIRSTKLEDSAMYFCASSGSGRRYDEQFFGPGTRLTVL.

The rearrangement uses TRBV20-1 and TRBJ1-6; 8 bases align to TRBD1. J gave up 8 bases and V 3 bases, and 6 bases lay outside the gene matches. The CDR3 loop spans 14 amino acids. CDR1 and CDR2 from the germline V gene are DFQATT and SNEGSKA (reference sequence). The CDR3 region is CSASDRGIYSPLHF. CDR3 nucleotide sequence: TGCAGTGCTAGTGACAGGGGCATTTATTCACCCCTCCACTTT.

The rearrangement uses TRBV18 and TRBJ2-1; D not resolved. This CDR3 has 14 amino acids. The germline V gene encodes CDR1 KGHSH and CDR2 LQKENI. V lost 3 bases and J lost 7, with 13 bases in between. CDR3 sequence reads: CASSPQEKGNEQFF. The CDR3 DNA sequence: TGTGCCAGCTCACCCCAGGAGAAAGGGAATGAGCAGTTCTTC.

The rearrangement uses TRBV4-1 and TRBJ1-5; weak D call: TRBD1 (5 bases). V was trimmed by 1 base and J by 2 bases, leaving 12 bases between them. This CDR3 spans 16 amino acids. CDR1 and CDR2 (germline): MGHRA, YSYEKL. CDR3 sequence: CASSQGTFGGNQPQHF. In nucleotides, the CDR3 is TGCGCCAGCAGCCAAGGGACATTTGGGGGCAATCAGCCCCAGCATTTT.

V and J are TRBV6-5 and TRBJ1-1; D gene unclear. Germline V gives CDR1 MNHEY, CDR2 SVGAGI. Trimming cost V 3 bases and J 8 bases, with 13 bases left between them. This CDR3 comprises 13 residues. CDR3 bases: TGTGCCAGCAGTTATGTGGGGAGAGCAGAAGCTTTCTTT. The encoded protein is CASSYVGRAEAFF.

The chain joins TRBV6-4 to TRBJ2-1, with TRBD1 identical over 10 bases. With 0 bases clipped from V and 8 bases from J, the junction kept 7 bases outside the gene matches. The CDR3 sequence is 16 residues long. Germline CDR1 MRHNA, CDR2 SNTAGT. In DNA form, the CDR3 reads TGTGCCAGCAGTGACTCCAGCGGGACAGGGGTCCATGAGCAGTTCTTC. This encodes CASSDSSGTGVHEQFF.

This clone has a handful of counts. The chain uses TRBV4-2 and TRBJ2-7, with a tentative D call TRBD1 (6 bases). Per germline, CDR1 LGHNA and CDR2 YNFKEQ. This CDR3 is 15 amino acids long. The V and J ends lost 0 bases and 5 bases respectively, with 14 bases between them. CDR3 residues: CASSQDRVQGDEQYF. The CDR3 bases are TGTGCCAGCAGCCAAGATCGGGTACAGGGCGACGAGCAGTACTTC.

The CDR3 loop reads CASSPLTGNNEQFF. The CDR3 nucleotides read TGCGCCAGCAGCCCGCTTACAGGAAACAATGAGCAGTTCTTC. The genes are TRBV4-1 and TRBJ2-1; weak D call: TRBD1 (5 bases). Trimming shortened V by 4 bases and J by 5 bases, and 12 bases separated the two germline ends. The length of the CDR3 is 14 residues. The V gene's germline CDR1 is MGHRA and CDR2 YSYEKL.

The rearrangement uses TRBV6-5 and TRBJ2-3; 8 bases map to TRBD2. This CDR3 contains 15 residues. CDR1 and CDR2 (germline): MNHEY, SVGAGI. The junction had 6 bases not matched to a gene; V was cut back by 6 bases and J by 1 base. This CDR3 reads CASSDNSGGTDTQYF. The CDR3 DNA reads TGTGCCAGCAGCGACAATAGCGGGGGCACAGATACGCAGTATTTT.

DNA for the CDR3: TGTGCCAGCAGCCAAGGGTGGCGGGCGGGGGGACAGAATACGCAGTATTTT. It yields the protein CASSQGWRAGGQNTQYF. The chain combines TRBV3-1 (or the pseudogene TRBV3-2) with TRBJ2-3; D may be TRBD2 (8 bases). V was cut by 1 base and J by 7 bases, with 21 bases left in between. CDR1 and CDR2 (germline): LGHDT, YNNKEL (reference sequence). The CDR3 length is 17 residues.

This chain uses TRBV6-5 with TRBJ1-2; no reliable D call. This CDR3 comprises 12 residues. CDR1 is MNHEY, CDR2 SVGAGI, per germline. Trimming left V 2 bases short and J 7 bases short, with 8 bases between. CDR3 in amino acids: CASSYPGLGYTF. The CDR3 DNA sequence: TGTGCCAGCAGTTACCCGGGCCTTGGCTACACCTTC.

V gene TRBV7-5 combines with J gene TRBJ1-2. TRBV7-5 is a recognized pseudogene. The CDR3 covers 15 residues. In DNA form, the CDR3 reads TGTGCCAGAAGCCCACACACTAGGATTAACTATGGCTACACCTTC. It specifies CARSPHTRINYGYTF.

J is TRBJ1-2 and V is TRBV7-9; 10 bases fit TRBD1. This CDR3 contains 13 residues. CDR1 is SEHNR and CDR2 is FQNEAQ in the germline V gene (reference sequence). V trimming: 3 bases; J trimming: 6 bases; junction bases outside the gene matches: 1. This chain's CDR3 is CASSLGTGDGYTF. DNA for the CDR3: TGTGCCAGCAGCTTGGGGACAGGGGATGGCTACACCTTC.

Only a few counts were recorded for this clone. This chain uses TRBV5-1 with TRBJ1-4; the D is unclear. The CDR3 runs 15 residues. Germline lookup yields CDR1 SGHRS and CDR2 YFSETQ. The V and J ends lost 0 bases and 4 bases respectively, with 10 bases between them. CDR3 protein: CASSLARVGNEKLFF. CDR3 DNA: TGCGCCAGCAGCTTGGCTCGGGTCGGTAATGAAAAACTGTTTTTT.

The V and J genes are TRBV6-5 and TRBJ2-5; D is ambiguous. Per the germline V gene, CDR1 is MNHEY and CDR2 is SVGAGI. This CDR3 region has 13 residues. The V end was cut by 9 bases, the J end by 7 bases, with 18 bases between. The CDR3 sequence is CASEDPLLGTQYF. The DNA for the CDR3 is TGTGCCAGTGAGGACCCCCTACTCGGGACCCAGTACTTC.

The chain employs TRBV4-3 and TRBJ1-5; D is uncertain. The germline CDR1 and CDR2 sequences are LGHNA and YSLEER. This CDR3 region has 17 residues. Trimming pared 0 bases from V and 0 bases from J, leaving 12 bases between. CDR3 protein: CASSQDIQQHSNQPQHF. In DNA, the CDR3 is TGCGCCAGCAGCCAAGATATTCAACAGCATAGCAATCAGCCCCAGCATTTT.

The V gene is TRBV5-1, the J gene TRBJ1-2; 7 bases are a match to TRBD1. The junction had 9 bases not matched to a gene; V was cut back by 3 bases and J by 7 bases. The length of the CDR3 is 14 residues. Germline loops: CDR1 SGHRS, CDR2 YFSETQ. CDR3 in DNA: TGCGCCAGCAGCTCAGAGACAGGGAGGGGTGGCTACACCTTC. Translation gives CASSSETGRGGYTF.

This chain links TRBV24-1 with TRBJ1-1; D is uncertain. V lost 5 bases to trimming and J lost 6 bases, with 12 bases between them. There are 13 residues in the CDR3. Germline values: CDR1 KGHDR, CDR2 SFDVKD. The CDR3 DNA follows: TGTGCCACCAGTGCTACAGTGGGGTCTGAAGCTTTCTTT. Its translation: CATSATVGSEAFF.

This chain joins TRBV7-2 and TRBJ2-1, with 11 bases that match TRBD2. Germline V gene lookup returns CDR1 SGHTA and CDR2 FQGNSA. The CDR3 extends over 17 amino acids. The V segment lost 5 bases and the J segment 3 bases; nucleotides outside the gene matches: 9. For the CDR3, the DNA is TGTGCCAGCAGCCAGCGGCGGGGACTAGCGGTCTACAATGAGCAGTTCTTC. Its translation is CASSQRRGLAVYNEQFF.